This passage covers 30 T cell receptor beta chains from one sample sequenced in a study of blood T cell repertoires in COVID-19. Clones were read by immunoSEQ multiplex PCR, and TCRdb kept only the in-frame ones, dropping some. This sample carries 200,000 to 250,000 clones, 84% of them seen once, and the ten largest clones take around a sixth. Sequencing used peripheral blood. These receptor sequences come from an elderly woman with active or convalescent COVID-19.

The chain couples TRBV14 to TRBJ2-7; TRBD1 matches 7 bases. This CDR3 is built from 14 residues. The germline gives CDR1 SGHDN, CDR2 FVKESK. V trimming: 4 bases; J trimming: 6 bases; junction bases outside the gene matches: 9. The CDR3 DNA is TGTGCCAGCAGCCCGACAGGGTTTAGGGCCGAGCAGTACTTC. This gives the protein CASSPTGFRAEQYF.

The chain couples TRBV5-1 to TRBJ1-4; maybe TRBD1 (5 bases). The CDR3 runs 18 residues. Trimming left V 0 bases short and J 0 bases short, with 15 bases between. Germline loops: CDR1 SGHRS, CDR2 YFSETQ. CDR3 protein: CASSLARDSESTNEKLFF. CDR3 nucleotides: TGCGCCAGCAGCTTGGCCCGAGACAGTGAATCAACTAATGAAAAACTGTTTTTT.

CDR3 sequence (DNA): TGTGCCAGCAGTTTTCGACAGAGCCGGGACTCCCTTAAGTACTTC. Residues: CASSFRQSRDSLKYF. The chain uses TRBV28 and TRBJ2-4; D possibly corresponds to TRBD2 (6 bases). Germline loops: CDR1 MDHEN, CDR2 SYDVKM. V lost 3 bases to trimming and J lost 14 bases, with 23 bases between them. The CDR3 totals 15 residues.

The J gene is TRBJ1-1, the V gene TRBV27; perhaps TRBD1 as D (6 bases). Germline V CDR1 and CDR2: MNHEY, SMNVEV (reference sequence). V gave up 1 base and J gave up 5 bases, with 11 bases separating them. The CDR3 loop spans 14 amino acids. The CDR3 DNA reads TGTGCCAGCAGTTTATTAGGGGACATAACTGAAGCTTTCTTT. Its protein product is CASSLLGDITEAFF.

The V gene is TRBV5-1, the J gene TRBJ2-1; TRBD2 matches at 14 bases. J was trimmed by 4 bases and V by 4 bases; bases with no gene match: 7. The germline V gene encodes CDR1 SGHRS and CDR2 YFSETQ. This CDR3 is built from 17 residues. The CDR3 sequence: CASSRGTSGGPYNEQFF. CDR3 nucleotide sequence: TGCGCCAGCAGCCGAGGGACTAGCGGGGGCCCATACAATGAGCAGTTCTTC.

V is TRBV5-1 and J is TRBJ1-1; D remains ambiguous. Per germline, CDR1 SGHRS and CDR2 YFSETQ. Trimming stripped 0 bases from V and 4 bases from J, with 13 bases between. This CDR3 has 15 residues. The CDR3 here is CASSLGGAEITEAFF. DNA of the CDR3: TGCGCCAGCAGCTTGGGAGGAGCAGAGATCACTGAAGCTTTCTTT.

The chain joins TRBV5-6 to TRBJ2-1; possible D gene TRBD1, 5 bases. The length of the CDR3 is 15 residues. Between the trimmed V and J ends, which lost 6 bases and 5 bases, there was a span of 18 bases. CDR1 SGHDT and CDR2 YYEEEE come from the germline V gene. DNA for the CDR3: TGTGCCAGCATCCAGGGTGGGTGGGCAAACAATGAGCAGTTCTTC. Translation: CASIQGGWANNEQFF.

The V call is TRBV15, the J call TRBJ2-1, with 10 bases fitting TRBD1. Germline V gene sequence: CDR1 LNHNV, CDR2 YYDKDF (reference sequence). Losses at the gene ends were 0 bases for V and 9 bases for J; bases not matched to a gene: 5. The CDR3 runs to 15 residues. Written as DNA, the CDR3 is TGTGCCACCAGCAGAGATCGACAGGGGGCTAGTGAGCAGTTCTTC. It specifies CATSRDRQGASEQFF. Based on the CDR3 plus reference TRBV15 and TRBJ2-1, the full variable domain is DAMVIQNPRYQVTQFGKPVTLSCSQTLNHNVMYWYQQKSSQAPKLLFHYYDKDFNNEADTPDNFQSRRPNTSFCFLDIRSPGLGDTAMYLCATSRDRQGASEQFFGPGTRLTVL.

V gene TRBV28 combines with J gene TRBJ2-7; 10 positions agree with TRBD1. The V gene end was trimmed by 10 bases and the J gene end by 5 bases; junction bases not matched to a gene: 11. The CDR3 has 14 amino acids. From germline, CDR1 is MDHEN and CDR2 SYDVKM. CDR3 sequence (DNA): TGTGCCATCAGATCCTGGGACAGGGGCAACGAGCAGTACTTC. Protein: CAIRSWDRGNEQYF.

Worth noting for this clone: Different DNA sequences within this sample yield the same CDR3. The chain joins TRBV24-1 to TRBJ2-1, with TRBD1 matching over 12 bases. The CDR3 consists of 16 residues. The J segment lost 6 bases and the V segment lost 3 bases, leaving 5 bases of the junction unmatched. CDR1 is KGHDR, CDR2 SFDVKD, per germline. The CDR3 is CATSDPGTGGGNEQFF. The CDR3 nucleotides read TGTGCCACCAGTGATCCCGGGACAGGGGGCGGCAATGAGCAGTTCTTC.

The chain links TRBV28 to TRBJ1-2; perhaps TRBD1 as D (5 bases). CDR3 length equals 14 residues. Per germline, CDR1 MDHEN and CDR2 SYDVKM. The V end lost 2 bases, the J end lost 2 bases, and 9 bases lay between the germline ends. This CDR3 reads CASSLVQGNYGYTF. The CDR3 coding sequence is TGTGCCAGCAGTTTAGTTCAGGGAAACTATGGCTACACCTTC.

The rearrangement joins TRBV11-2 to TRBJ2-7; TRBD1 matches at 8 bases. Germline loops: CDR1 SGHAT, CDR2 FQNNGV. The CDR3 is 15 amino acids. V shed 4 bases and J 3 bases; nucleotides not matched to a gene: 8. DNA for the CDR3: TGTGCCAGCAGCTCGCTGAGGGACAGGAGCTACGAGCAGTACTTC. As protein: CASSSLRDRSYEQYF.

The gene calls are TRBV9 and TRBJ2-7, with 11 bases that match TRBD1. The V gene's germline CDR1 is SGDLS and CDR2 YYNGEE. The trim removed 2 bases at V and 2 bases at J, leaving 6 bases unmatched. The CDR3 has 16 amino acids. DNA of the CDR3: TGTGCCAGCAGCGTGAGAGGACAGGGGGCGCCCTACGAGCAGTACTTC. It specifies CASSVRGQGAPYEQYF.

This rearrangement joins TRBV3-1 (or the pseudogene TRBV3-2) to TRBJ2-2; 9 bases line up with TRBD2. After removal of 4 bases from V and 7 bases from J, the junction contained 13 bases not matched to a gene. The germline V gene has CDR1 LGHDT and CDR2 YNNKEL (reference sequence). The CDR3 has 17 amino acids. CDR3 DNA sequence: TGTGCCAGCAGCCCATCCACGGGCGGGAGGGCCAGCGGGGAGCTGTTTTTT. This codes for CASSPSTGGRASGELFF.

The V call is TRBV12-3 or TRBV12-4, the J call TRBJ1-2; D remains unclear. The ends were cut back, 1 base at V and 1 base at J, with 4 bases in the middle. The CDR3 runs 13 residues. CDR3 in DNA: TGTGCCAGCAGTTTAGACGGTAACTATGGCTACACCTTC. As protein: CASSLDGNYGYTF.

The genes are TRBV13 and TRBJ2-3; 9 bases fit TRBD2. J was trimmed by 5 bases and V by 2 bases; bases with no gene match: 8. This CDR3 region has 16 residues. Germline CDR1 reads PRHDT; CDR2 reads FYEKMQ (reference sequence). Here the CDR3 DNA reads TGTGCCAGCAGCTTATGGGGACTAGCATCCCGAGATACGCAGTATTTT. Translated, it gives CASSLWGLASRDTQYF.

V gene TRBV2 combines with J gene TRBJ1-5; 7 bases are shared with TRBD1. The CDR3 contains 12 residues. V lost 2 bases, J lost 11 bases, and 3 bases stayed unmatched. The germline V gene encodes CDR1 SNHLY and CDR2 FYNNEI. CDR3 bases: TGTGCCAGCAGTGAACAGACAGGGACCCAGCATTTT. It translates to CASSEQTGTQHF.

CDR3 amino acids: CASSQGQLYGYTF. The CDR3 bases are TGCGCCAGCAGCCAAGGACAGCTCTATGGCTACACCTTC. The rearrangement joins TRBV4-1 to TRBJ1-2; a possible D gene is TRBD1 (5 bases). Germline CDR1 MGHRA, CDR2 YSYEKL. The CDR3 loop spans 13 amino acids. The V end lost 1 base, the J end lost 4 bases, and 7 bases lay between the germline ends.

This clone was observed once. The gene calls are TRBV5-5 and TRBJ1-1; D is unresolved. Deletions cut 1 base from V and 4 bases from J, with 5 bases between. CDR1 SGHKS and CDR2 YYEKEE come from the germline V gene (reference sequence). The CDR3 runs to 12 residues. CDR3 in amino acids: CASSLYVTEAFF. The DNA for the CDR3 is TGTGCCAGCAGCTTGTATGTCACTGAAGCTTTCTTT.

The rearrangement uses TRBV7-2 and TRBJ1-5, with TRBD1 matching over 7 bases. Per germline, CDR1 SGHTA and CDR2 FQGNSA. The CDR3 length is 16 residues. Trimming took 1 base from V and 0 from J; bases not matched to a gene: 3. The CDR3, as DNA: TGTGCCAGCAGCTTAGGCCACAGGGGTAGCAATCAGCCCCAGCATTTT. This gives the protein CASSLGHRGSNQPQHF. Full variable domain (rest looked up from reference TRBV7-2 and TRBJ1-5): GAGVSQSPSNKVTEKGKDVELRCDPISGHTALYWYRQSLGQGLEFLIYFQGNSAPDKSGLPSDRFSAERTGGSVSTLTIQRTQQEDSAVYLCASSLGHRGSNQPQHFGDGTRLSIL.

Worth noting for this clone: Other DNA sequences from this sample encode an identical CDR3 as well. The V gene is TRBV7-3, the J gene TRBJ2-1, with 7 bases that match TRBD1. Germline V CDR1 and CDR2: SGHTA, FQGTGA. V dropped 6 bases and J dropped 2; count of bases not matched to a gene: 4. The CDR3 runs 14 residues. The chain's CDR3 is CASSRGTAYNEQFF. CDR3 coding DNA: TGTGCCAGCAGTAGAGGGACAGCCTACAATGAGCAGTTCTTC.

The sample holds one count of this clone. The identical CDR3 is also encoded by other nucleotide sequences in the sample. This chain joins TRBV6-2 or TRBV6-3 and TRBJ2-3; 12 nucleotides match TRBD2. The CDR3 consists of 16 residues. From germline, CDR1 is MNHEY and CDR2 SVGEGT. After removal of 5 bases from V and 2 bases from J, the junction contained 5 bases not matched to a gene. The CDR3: CASSLGLAGFTDTQYF. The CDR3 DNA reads TGTGCCAGCAGTCTTGGACTAGCGGGGTTCACAGATACGCAGTATTTT.

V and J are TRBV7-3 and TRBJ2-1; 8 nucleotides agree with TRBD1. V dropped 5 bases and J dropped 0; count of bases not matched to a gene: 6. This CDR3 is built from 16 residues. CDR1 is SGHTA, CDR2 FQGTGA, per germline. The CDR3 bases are TGTGCCAGCAGCCTGCGGACAGGGAGCTCCTACAATGAGCAGTTCTTC. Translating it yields CASSLRTGSSYNEQFF.

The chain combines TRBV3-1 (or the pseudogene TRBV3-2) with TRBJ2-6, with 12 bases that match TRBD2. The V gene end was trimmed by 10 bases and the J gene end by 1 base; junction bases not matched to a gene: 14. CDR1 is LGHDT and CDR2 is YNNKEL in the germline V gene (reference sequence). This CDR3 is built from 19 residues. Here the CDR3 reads CAILRWASGGGSGANVLTF. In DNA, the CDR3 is TGTGCCATCCTCCGCTGGGCTAGCGGGGGGGGATCTGGGGCCAACGTCCTGACTTTC.

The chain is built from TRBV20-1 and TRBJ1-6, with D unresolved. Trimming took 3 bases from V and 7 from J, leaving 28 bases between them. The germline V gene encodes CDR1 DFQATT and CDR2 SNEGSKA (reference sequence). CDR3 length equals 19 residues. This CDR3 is CSASDVTFLRVGRNSPLHF. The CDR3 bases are TGCAGTGCTAGTGATGTTACATTTTTAAGGGTGGGGAGGAATTCACCCCTCCACTTT.

Written as DNA, the CDR3 is TGTGCCAGCAGTGCCCGGGACACCGGCACGAATGAAAAACTGTTTTTT. The encoded protein is CASSARDTGTNEKLFF. This chain connects TRBV27 to TRBJ1-4, with D perhaps TRBD1 (6 bases). The V gene's germline CDR1 is MNHEY and CDR2 SMNVEV (reference sequence). V was clipped by 5 bases and J by 5 bases, with 18 bases between them. The CDR3 sequence is 16 residues long. Using reference TRBV27 and TRBJ1-4 for the parts outside the CDR3, the full variable domain is EAQVTQNPRYLITVTGKKLTVTCSQNMNHEYMSWYRQDPGLGLRQIYYSMNVEVTDKGDVPEGYKVSRKEKRNFPLILESPSPNQTSLYFCASSARDTGTNEKLFFGSGTQLSVL.

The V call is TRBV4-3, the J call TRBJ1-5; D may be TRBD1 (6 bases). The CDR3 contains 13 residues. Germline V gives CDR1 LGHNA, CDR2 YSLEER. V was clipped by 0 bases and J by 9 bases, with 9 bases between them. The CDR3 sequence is CASSQDQGRPQHF. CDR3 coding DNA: TGCGCCAGCAGCCAAGATCAGGGGAGGCCCCAGCATTTT.

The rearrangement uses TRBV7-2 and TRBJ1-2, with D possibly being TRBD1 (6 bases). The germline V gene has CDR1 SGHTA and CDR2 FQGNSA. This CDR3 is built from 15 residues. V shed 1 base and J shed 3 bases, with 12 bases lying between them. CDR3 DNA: TGTGCCAGCAGCTTAGTCGGCCCAGGGGACTATGGCTACACCTTC. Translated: CASSLVGPGDYGYTF.

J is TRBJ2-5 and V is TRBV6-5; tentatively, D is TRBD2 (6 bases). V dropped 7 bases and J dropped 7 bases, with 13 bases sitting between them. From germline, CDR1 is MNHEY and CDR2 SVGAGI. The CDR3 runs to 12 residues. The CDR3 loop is CASTGDRGTQYF. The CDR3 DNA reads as TGTGCCAGCACGGGAGATAGGGGGACCCAGTACTTC.

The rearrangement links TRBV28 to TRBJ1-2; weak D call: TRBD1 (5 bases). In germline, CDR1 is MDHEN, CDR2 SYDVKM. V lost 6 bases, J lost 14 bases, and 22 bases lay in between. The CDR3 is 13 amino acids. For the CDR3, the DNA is TGTGCCAGCAGCACAAACGGGGGGGTAGGGAAGACCTTC. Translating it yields CASSTNGGVGKTF.